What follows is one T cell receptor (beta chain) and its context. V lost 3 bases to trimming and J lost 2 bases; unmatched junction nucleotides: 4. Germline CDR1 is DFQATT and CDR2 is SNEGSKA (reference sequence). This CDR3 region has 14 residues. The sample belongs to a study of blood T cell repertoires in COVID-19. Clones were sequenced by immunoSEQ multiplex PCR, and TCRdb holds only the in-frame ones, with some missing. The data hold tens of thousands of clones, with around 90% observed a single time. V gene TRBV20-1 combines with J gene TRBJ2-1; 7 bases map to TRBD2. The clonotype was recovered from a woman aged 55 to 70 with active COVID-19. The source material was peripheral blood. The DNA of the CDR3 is TGCAGTGCTAGTCCTAGCGGAACCTACAATGAGCAGTTCTTC. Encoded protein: CSASPSGTYNEQFF.